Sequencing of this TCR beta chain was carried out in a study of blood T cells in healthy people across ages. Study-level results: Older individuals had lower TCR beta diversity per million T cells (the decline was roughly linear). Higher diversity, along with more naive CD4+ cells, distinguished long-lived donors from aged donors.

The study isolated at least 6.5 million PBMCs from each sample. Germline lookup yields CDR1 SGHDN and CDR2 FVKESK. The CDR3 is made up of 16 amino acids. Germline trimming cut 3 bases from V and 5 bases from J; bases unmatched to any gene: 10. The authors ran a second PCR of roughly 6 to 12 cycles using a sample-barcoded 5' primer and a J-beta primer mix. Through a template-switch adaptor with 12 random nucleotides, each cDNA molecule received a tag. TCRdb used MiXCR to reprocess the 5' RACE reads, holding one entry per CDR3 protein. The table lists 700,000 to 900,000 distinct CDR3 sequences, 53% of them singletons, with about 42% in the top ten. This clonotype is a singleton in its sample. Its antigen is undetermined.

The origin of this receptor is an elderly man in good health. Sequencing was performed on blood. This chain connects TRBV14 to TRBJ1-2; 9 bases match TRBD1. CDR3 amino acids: CASSHPRGQGEYGYTF. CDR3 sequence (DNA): TGTGCCAGCAGCCACCCTAGGGGACAGGGAGAATATGGCTACACCTTC.